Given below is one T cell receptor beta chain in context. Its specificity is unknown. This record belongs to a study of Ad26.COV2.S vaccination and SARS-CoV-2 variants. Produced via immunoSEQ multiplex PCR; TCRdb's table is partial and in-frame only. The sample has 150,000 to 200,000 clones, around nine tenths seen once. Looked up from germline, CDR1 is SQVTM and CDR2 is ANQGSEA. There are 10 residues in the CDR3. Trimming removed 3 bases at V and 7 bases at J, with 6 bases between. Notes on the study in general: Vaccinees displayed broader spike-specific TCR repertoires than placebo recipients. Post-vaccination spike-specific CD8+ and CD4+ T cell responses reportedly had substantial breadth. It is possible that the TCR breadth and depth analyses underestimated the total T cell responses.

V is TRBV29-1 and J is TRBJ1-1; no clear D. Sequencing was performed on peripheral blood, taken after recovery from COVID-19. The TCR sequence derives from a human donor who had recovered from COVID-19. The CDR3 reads CSVDWGEAFF. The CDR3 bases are TGCAGCGTTGATTGGGGTGAAGCTTTCTTT.